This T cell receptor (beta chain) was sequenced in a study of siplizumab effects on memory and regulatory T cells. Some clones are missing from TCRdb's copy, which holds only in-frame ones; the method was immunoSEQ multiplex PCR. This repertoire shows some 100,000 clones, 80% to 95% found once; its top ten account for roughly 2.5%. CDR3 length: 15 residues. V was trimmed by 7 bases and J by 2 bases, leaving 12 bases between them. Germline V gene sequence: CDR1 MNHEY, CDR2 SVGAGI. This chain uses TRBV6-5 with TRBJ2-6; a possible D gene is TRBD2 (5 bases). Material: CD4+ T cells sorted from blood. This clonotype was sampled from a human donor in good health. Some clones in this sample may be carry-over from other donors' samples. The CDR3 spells CASKPGLAGANVLTF. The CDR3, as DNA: TGTGCCAGCAAACCGGGGTTGGCTGGGGCCAACGTCCTGACTTTC.